These 17 T cell receptor beta chains came from one sample sequenced in a study of shared clonotypes between healthy human individuals. The method was immunoSEQ multiplex PCR; TCRdb's version includes in-frame clones alone and lacks a portion of them. The table has approximately 1,500,000 clones, about 96% seen once. The sample comprised naive CD4+ T cells sorted from blood. Subset given: CD45RA+ positively selected. These receptors originate from a man aged 25-45 years in good health.

This chain connects TRBV27 to TRBJ2-4; TRBD2 matches 14 bases. The CDR3 is made up of 18 amino acids. Germline V CDR1 and CDR2: MNHEY, SMNVEV (reference sequence). Trimming removed 4 bases from V and 0 bases from J; junction bases left unmatched: 5. CDR3 in DNA: TGTGCCAGCAGTTCGGGACTAGCGGGAGCCTTAGCCAAAAACATTCAGTACTTC. This encodes CASSSGLAGALAKNIQYF.

As for this clone: Additional DNA sequences in this sample encode the identical CDR3. The chain couples TRBV18 to TRBJ2-7, with D hard to call. Germline assignment: CDR1 KGHSH and CDR2 LQKENI. This CDR3 spans 15 amino acids. The V gene lost 2 bases and the J gene lost 1 base, with 12 bases spanning the gap. The CDR3 spells CASSPGLAGSYEQYF. The CDR3 region has the DNA TGTGCCAGCTCACCAGGATTGGCAGGTTCCTACGAGCAGTACTTC.

The V and J genes are TRBV6-5 and TRBJ2-7, with 8 bases matching TRBD2. The V and J ends lost 5 bases and 2 bases, in that order; junction bases with no gene match: 5. CDR1 and CDR2 (germline): MNHEY, SVGAGI. The CDR3 totals 14 residues. The CDR3 region is CASSVSSGAYEQYF. The CDR3 coding sequence is TGTGCCAGCAGTGTAAGTAGCGGGGCCTACGAGCAGTACTTC.

The chain combines TRBV29-1 with TRBJ2-5; the D is unclear. Germline loops: CDR1 SQVTM, CDR2 ANQGSEA. This CDR3 region has 14 residues. Trimming cost V 4 bases and J 4 bases, with 16 bases left between them. CDR3 nucleotides: TGCAGCGTTGCTTTCGGGTCTATTCGAGAGACCCAGTACTTC. This translates into CSVAFGSIRETQYF.

This sequence joins TRBV6-5 and TRBJ2-2; 7 bases fit TRBD2. V lost 4 bases, J lost 6 bases, and 11 bases stayed unmatched. This CDR3 contains 16 residues. Germline-derived CDR1 and CDR2 are MNHEY and SVGAGI. The CDR3 region has the DNA TGTGCCAGCAGTTCTTTCGGGAGGATCGGCGCCGGGGAGCTGTTTTTT. It translates to CASSSFGRIGAGELFF.

The chain is built from TRBV4-3 and TRBJ1-4; tentatively, D is TRBD1 (6 bases). Germline V lookup: CDR1 LGHNA, CDR2 YSLEER. With 0 bases removed from V and 2 bases from J, the gap between germline ends came to 16 bases. This CDR3 is built from 18 residues. The CDR3 loop reads CASSQDIRGGMTNEKLFF. The CDR3, as DNA: TGCGCCAGCAGCCAAGATATTCGGGGGGGCATGACTAATGAAAAACTGTTTTTT.

The table lists this clone with a count of one. J is TRBJ2-3 and V is TRBV5-1; 13 nucleotides align to TRBD2. Losses at the gene ends were 0 bases for V and 3 bases for J; bases not matched to a gene: 10. The CDR3 runs to 19 residues. Germline values: CDR1 SGHRS, CDR2 YFSETQ. CDR3 loop: CASSLAGTSGTRATDTQYF. CDR3 nucleotide sequence: TGCGCCAGCAGCTTGGCCGGGACTAGCGGGACCCGTGCAACAGATACGCAGTATTTT.

The chain uses TRBV19 and TRBJ2-2; the D gene is possibly TRBD1 (6 bases). The CDR3 is 14 amino acids. Trimming took 1 base from V and 4 from J, leaving 7 bases between them. Germline V gene data show CDR1 as LNHDA and CDR2 as SQIVND (reference sequence). The CDR3 protein is CASSIADSTGELFF. The CDR3 nucleotides are TGTGCCAGTAGTATAGCGGACAGCACCGGGGAGCTGTTTTTT. The variable domain in full, with the rest retrieved from reference TRBV19 and TRBJ2-2, is DGGITQSPKYLFRKEGQNVTLSCEQNLNHDAMYWYRQDPGQGLRLIYYSQIVNDFQKGDIAEGYSVSREKKESFPLTVTSAQKNPTAFYLCASSIADSTGELFFGEGSRLTVL.

V is TRBV6-1 and J is TRBJ2-7, with a weak D call TRBD2 (6 bases). The germline V gene has CDR1 MNHNS and CDR2 SASEGT. V was shortened by 4 bases and J by 6 bases, with 13 bases between the two germline ends. The CDR3 contains 13 residues. In DNA form, the CDR3 reads TGTGCCAGCAGTGCGGGACTCGGGGGCGAGCAGTACTTC. It specifies CASSAGLGGEQYF.

The chain couples TRBV9 to TRBJ2-7; 11 bases are shared with TRBD2. The V segment lost 0 bases and the J segment 0 bases; nucleotides outside the gene matches: 11. Germline V gene lookup returns CDR1 SGDLS and CDR2 YYNGEE. CDR3 length: 19 amino acids. The CDR3 loop reads CASSVGISSGRKVSYEQYF. DNA for the CDR3: TGTGCCAGCAGCGTAGGAATCTCTAGCGGGAGGAAAGTCTCCTACGAGCAGTACTTC. Based on the CDR3 plus reference TRBV9 and TRBJ2-7, the full variable domain is DSGVTQTPKHLITATGQRVTLRCSPRSGDLSVYWYQQSLDQGLQFLIQYYNGEERAKGNILERFSAQQFPDLHSELNLSSLELGDSALYFCASSVGISSGRKVSYEQYFGPGTRLTVT.

The J gene is TRBJ2-1, the V gene TRBV6-5; 16 bases line up with TRBD2. V was pared by 6 bases and J by 7 bases, with 0 bases of the junction left unmatched. The CDR3 consists of 14 residues. Germline V gene sequence: CDR1 MNHEY, CDR2 SVGAGI. The CDR3 region is CASRGLAGGNEQFF. The CDR3 nucleotides read TGTGCCAGCAGGGGACTAGCGGGGGGGAATGAGCAGTTCTTC.

V usage is TRBV7-9 and J usage is TRBJ1-1, with D possibly being TRBD1 (5 bases). Germline V gene data show CDR1 as SEHNR and CDR2 as FQNEAQ (reference sequence). The CDR3 runs to 13 residues. V was pared by 4 bases and J by 3 bases, with 9 bases between. CDR3 region: CASSSTVHTEAFF. The CDR3 DNA follows: TGTGCCAGCAGCTCGACAGTGCACACTGAAGCTTTCTTT.

In regard to this clone: Germline and junction disagree at one end, which may indicate a read error. The chain's CDR3 is CASSSPGRPSSYNEQFF. The CDR3 DNA follows: TGTGCTAGCAGCTCTCCCGGGAGACCCAGCTCCTACAATGAGCAGTTCTTC. The chain employs TRBV7-7 and TRBJ2-1; D may be TRBD2 (6 bases). Germline V gene sequence: CDR1 SSHAT, CDR2 FNYEAQ (reference sequence). The CDR3 covers 17 residues.

A single count supports this clone. V usage is TRBV6-1 and J usage is TRBJ2-1; 8 nucleotides line up with TRBD2. V shed 0 bases, J shed 9 bases, and the junction held 13 bases outside the gene matches. Germline V gene sequence: CDR1 MNHNS, CDR2 SASEGT. CDR3 length: 17 amino acids. CDR3 DNA sequence: TGTGCCAGCAGTGAAGCGAGGTCTAGCGGGCGAGGGGGTGAGCAGTTCTTC. Protein product: CASSEARSSGRGGEQFF.

The count of this clone is one. The CDR3 region has the DNA TGCGCCAGCAGCTTGGCTCCAGCGGGAGTCAATGAGCAGTTCTTC. Translated, it gives CASSLAPAGVNEQFF. This rearrangement joins TRBV5-1 to TRBJ2-1; 8 positions agree with TRBD2. From germline, CDR1 is SGHRS and CDR2 YFSETQ. The CDR3 length is 15 residues. With V trimmed by 0 bases and J by 6 bases, 5 bases remained unmatched.

This clone was observed once. This sample includes further DNA sequences coding for the same CDR3. The chain has TRBV28 and TRBJ2-3, with 10 positions matching TRBD1. J lost 3 bases, V lost 3 bases, and 3 bases had no gene match. Looked up from germline, CDR1 is MDHEN and CDR2 is SYDVKM. The CDR3 runs 15 residues. CDR3 DNA: TGTGCCAGCAGTTTGTGGACAGGGGGTACAGATACGCAGTATTTT. Translation: CASSLWTGGTDTQYF.

The chain combines TRBV2 with TRBJ2-4, with D perhaps TRBD2 (5 bases). Per the germline V gene, CDR1 is SNHLY and CDR2 is FYNNEI. The CDR3 sequence is 14 residues long. Between the trimmed V and J ends, which lost 4 bases and 7 bases, there was a span of 14 bases. The CDR3 here is CASSGGKEKNIQYF. The CDR3 bases are TGTGCCAGCAGTGGAGGGAAAGAGAAGAACATTCAGTACTTC.